Presented here are 12 T cell receptor beta chains from one specimen sequenced in a study of STAT5B mutations in CD4+ large granular lymphocyte leukemia. Only in-frame clones appear in the TCRdb table, and some are missing; sequencing was by immunoSEQ multiplex PCR. The data show about 35,000 clones, approximately 67% seen once. The sequencing sample was made of CD4+ T cells from blood buffy coats. These receptors originate from a human donor in good health.

This clone has only a few counts. The chain recombines TRBV18 with TRBJ2-5, with 7 bases lining up with TRBD1. J lost 4 bases, V lost 6 bases, and 5 bases had no gene match. This CDR3 spans 13 amino acids. Germline CDR1 reads KGHSH; CDR2 reads LQKENI. This CDR3 is CASSRGLGETQYF. In DNA form, the CDR3 reads TGTGCCAGCTCGAGGGGGCTAGGAGAGACCCAGTACTTC.

The rearrangement uses TRBV7-9 and TRBJ1-6; D is ambiguous. The CDR3 consists of 14 residues. V lost 6 bases and J 6 bases, leaving 12 bases between the germline ends. Germline V gives CDR1 SEHNR, CDR2 FQNEAQ (reference sequence). This CDR3 is CASSKDGPNSPLHF. The CDR3 DNA sequence: TGTGCCAGCAGTAAGGACGGACCTAATTCACCCCTCCACTTT.

This clone has just a few counts. V gene TRBV11-3 combines with J gene TRBJ2-3, with D possibly being TRBD1 (5 bases). Germline CDR1 and CDR2: SGHNT and YENEEA. Deletions cut 8 bases from V and 4 bases from J, with 16 bases between. CDR3 length equals 14 residues. CDR3 DNA sequence: TGTGCCAGCGGACCGGGCCAAGGGGCAGATACGCAGTATTTT. It is translated as CASGPGQGADTQYF.

CDR3 loop: CASTNLGEAGQNTIYF. The CDR3 DNA sequence: TGTGCCAGCACCAACCTAGGCGAGGCAGGGCAAAACACCATATATTTT. The V and J genes are TRBV9 and TRBJ1-3; D possibly corresponds to TRBD1 (5 bases). Germline V gene lookup returns CDR1 SGDLS and CDR2 YYNGEE. With 6 bases removed from V and 6 bases from J, the gap between germline ends came to 22 bases. This CDR3 region has 16 residues.

The rearrangement links TRBV29-1 to TRBJ1-3; tentative D call: TRBD1 (5 bases). The length of the CDR3 is 13 residues. V shed 4 bases and J shed 4 bases, with 11 bases lying between them. Germline V CDR1 and CDR2: SQVTM, ANQGSEA. Here the CDR3 reads CSVGDRGGNTIYF. The CDR3 DNA sequence: TGCAGCGTTGGAGATCGGGGCGGAAACACCATATATTTT.

The CDR3 loop is CASSQGGTGRGETQYF. The DNA of the CDR3 is TGTGCCAGCAGCCAGGGCGGGACAGGGAGGGGAGAGACCCAGTACTTC. J is TRBJ2-5 and V is TRBV7-6; the match to TRBD1 covers 9 bases. Germline V gene sequence: CDR1 SGHVS, CDR2 FNYEAQ. The J segment lost 4 bases and the V segment lost 5 bases, leaving 11 bases of the junction unmatched. The CDR3 runs 16 residues.

The J gene is TRBJ2-7, the V gene TRBV18, with D perhaps TRBD1 (5 bases). The CDR3 loop spans 13 amino acids. Germline CDR1 is KGHSH and CDR2 is LQKENI. Trimming removed 2 bases at V and 3 bases at J, with 8 bases between. DNA of the CDR3: TGTGCCAGCTCACCAGGGGCAAGCTACGAGCAGTACTTC. It is translated as CASSPGASYEQYF.

This chain links TRBV19 with TRBJ1-2; TRBD1 matches at 11 bases. Trimming at V came to 7 bases and at J to 7 bases, leaving 11 bases not matched to a gene. The length of the CDR3 is 15 residues. CDR1 and CDR2 (germline): LNHDA, SQIVND (reference sequence). The DNA for the CDR3 is TGTGCCAGTACGGACAGGGGGCTCATGGGGTCTGGCTACACCTTC. It translates to CASTDRGLMGSGYTF.

This clone was detected only once. This chain connects TRBV7-2 to TRBJ1-4; D is unresolved. The germline gives CDR1 SGHTA, CDR2 FQGNSA. This CDR3 is built from 13 residues. V lost 4 bases and J 7 bases, leaving 10 bases between the germline ends. The CDR3 spells CASSYGLGEKLFF. DNA for the CDR3: TGTGCCAGCAGCTATGGCCTCGGTGAAAAACTGTTTTTT.

V gene TRBV25-1 combines with J gene TRBJ2-7; tentatively, D is TRBD2 (7 bases). The CDR3 has 13 amino acids. Per the germline V gene, CDR1 is MGHDK and CDR2 is SYGVNS. V dropped 5 bases and J dropped 3 bases, with 11 bases sitting between them. The CDR3 loop reads CASSRGGYYEQYF. CDR3 sequence (DNA): TGTGCCAGCAGTCGCGGGGGCTACTACGAGCAGTACTTC.

The gene calls are TRBV5-1 and TRBJ1-2; 10 bases are shared with TRBD1. This CDR3 spans 14 amino acids. The trim removed 3 bases at V and 4 bases at J, leaving 3 bases unmatched. The germline V gene has CDR1 SGHRS and CDR2 YFSETQ. CDR3 in amino acids: CASSSGQGLYGYTF. As DNA, the CDR3 is TGCGCCAGCAGCTCGGGACAGGGGCTCTATGGCTACACCTTC.

This clone was seen more than once but under ten times. J is TRBJ1-1 and V is TRBV14, with 8 bases fitting TRBD1. Germline lookup yields CDR1 SGHDN and CDR2 FVKESK. V lost 2 bases, J lost 6 bases, and 5 bases stayed unmatched. The CDR3 is made up of 14 amino acids. The CDR3 nucleotides read TGTGCCAGCAGCCAAAGGCAGGGGGCCTCTGAAGCTTTCTTT. Its translation is CASSQRQGASEAFF. Filled out from reference TRBV14 and TRBJ1-1, the complete variable domain reads EAGVTQFPSHSVIEKGQTVTLRCDPISGHDNLYWYRRVMGKEIKFLLHFVKESKQDESGMPNNRFLAERTGGTYSTLKVQPAELEDSGVYFCASSQRQGASEAFFGQGTRLTVV.